This T cell receptor beta chain was documented in a study of CD8 T cells in ankylosing spondylitis. Overall study results and limits: Matched ankylosing spondylitis synovial fluid reportedly contained a significantly enriched population of disease-linked clones. Reactive arthritis synovial fluid and blood were previously reported to contain some motif variants. Made up of 7 to 9 highly homologous variants, a TCR beta motif appeared characteristic of ankylosing spondylitis blood.

This clonotype has at least ten counts. Its specificity is not known. The TCR beta libraries were generated through quantitative 5'-RACE incorporating molecular barcodes. Using its own MiXCR run on the 5' RACE reads, TCRdb lists one record per CDR3 protein. The sample includes 200,000 to 300,000 distinct CDR3 sequences, around 7.8% seen only once; the top ten take about 6.8%. Germline CDR1 MNHEY, CDR2 SVGAGI. V lost 7 bases and J lost 8, with 11 bases in between. This CDR3 contains 11 residues. The rearrangement uses TRBV6-5 and TRBJ1-1, with no clear D. This clonotype was sampled from a male donor with ankylosing spondylitis or in good health (not recorded which). Sequencing was carried out using blood, either unsorted or a sorted T cell fraction (not recorded which). As DNA, the CDR3 is TGTGCCAGCAAAGGCTTTACAGAAGCTTTCTTT. Amino acids: CASKGFTEAFF.